The clone carrying this T cell receptor (beta chain) was seen once. This record belongs to a study of T cell responses to AZD1222 COVID-19 vaccine. Produced via immunoSEQ multiplex PCR; TCRdb's table is partial and in-frame only. The sample lists about 120,000 clones, 87% seen once, with around 10% in the top ten. Trimming took off 0 bases at V and 0 bases at J, with 15 bases between the two ends. CDR3 length: 18 amino acids. Germline CDR1 and CDR2: LNHNV and YYDKDF (reference sequence). Source: peripheral blood, taken on day 0 of AZD1222 vaccination. The chain joins TRBV15 to TRBJ1-3; D is unclear. The clonotype originates from an adult in good health. The CDR3 spells CATSRELLAGNSGNTIYF. CDR3 sequence (DNA): TGTGCCACCAGCAGAGAGCTTTTGGCGGGAAACTCTGGAAACACCATATATTTT.